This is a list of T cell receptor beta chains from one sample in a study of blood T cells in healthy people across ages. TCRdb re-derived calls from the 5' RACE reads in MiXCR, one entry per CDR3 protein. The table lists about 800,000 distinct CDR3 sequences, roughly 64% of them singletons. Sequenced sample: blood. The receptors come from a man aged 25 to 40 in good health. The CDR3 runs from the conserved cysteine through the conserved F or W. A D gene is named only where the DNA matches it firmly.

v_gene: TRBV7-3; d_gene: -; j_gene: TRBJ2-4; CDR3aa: CASSDSTKTGTNMEVQNIQYF
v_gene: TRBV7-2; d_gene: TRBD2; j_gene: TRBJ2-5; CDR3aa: CASSLWYSGEETQYF
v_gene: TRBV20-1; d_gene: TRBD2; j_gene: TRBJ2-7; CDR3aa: CSARDRKLAGPELSTREQYF
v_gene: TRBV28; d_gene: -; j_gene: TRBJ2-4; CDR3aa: CASSLRGSTFGQYF
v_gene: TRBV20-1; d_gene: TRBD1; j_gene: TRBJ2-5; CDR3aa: CSADRQGAETQYF
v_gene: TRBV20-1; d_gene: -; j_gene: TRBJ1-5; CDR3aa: CSASPDPNQPQHF
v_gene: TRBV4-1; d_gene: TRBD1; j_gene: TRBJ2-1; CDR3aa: CASSRGTGSGEQFF
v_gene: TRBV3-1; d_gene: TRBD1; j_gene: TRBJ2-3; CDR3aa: CASSQARDRVTDTQYF
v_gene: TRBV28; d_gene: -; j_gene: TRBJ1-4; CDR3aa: CASAPTATNEKLFF
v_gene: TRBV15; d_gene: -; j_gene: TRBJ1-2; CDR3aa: CATSSEHEEDYGYTF
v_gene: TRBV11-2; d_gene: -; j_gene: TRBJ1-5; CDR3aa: CASSSQTGPQPQHF
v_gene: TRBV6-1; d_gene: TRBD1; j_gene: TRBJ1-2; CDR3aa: CASSDLSRTGGNGYTF
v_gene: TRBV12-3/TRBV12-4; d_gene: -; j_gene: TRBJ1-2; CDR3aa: CASKPGGNYGYTF
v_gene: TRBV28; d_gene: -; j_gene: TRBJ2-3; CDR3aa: CASSSKPGLQYF
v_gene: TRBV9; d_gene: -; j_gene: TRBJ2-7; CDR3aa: CASSVGIGASSYEQYF
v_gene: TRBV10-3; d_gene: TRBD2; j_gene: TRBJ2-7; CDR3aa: CAISDPSGRSSYEQYF
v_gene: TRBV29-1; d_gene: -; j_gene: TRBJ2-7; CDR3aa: CSGVRGLYNEQYF
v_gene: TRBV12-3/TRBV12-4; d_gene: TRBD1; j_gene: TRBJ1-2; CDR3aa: CASSSTTGDWRYTF
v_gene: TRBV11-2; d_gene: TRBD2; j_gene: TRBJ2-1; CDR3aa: CASSPLAGPGLAGLREQFF
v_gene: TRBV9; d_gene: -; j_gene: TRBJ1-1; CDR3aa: CASSPLGGQTEAFF
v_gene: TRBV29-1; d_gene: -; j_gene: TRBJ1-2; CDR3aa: CSVGSIRGNYGYTF
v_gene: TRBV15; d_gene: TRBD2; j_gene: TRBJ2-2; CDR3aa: CATSRVLAGQLKNTGELFF
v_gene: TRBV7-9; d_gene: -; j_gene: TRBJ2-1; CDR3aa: CASSRRRDYNEQFF
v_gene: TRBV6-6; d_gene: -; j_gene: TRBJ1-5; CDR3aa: CASSSPSDGVGQPQHF
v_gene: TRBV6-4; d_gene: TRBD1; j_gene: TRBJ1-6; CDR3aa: CASSDWTGSSPLHF
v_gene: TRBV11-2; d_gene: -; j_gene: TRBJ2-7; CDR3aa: CASSLGLADEQYF
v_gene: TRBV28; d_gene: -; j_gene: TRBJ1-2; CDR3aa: CASSDNGYYGYTF
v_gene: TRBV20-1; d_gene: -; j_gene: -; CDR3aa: CSASRAAPGITTYEQYF
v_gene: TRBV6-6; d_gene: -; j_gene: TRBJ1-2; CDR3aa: CASSFRSATANYGYTF